The T cell receptor (beta chain) described here comes from a study of blood T cells in healthy people across ages. Regarding the study as a whole: Age showed a roughly linear inverse relationship with TCR beta diversity per million T cells.

Then a second PCR, running about 6 to 12 cycles, was carried out with a sample-barcoded 5' primer and a J-beta primer mix. TCRdb analysed the 5' RACE reads with MiXCR anew, one entry per CDR3 protein. The repertoire holds around 1,800,000 distinct CDR3 sequences, with approximately 39% as singletons. A few counts support this clonotype. Its target is not known. One end of the junction fails to match germline, which may point to a read error. The material sequenced was blood. The source of this sequence is a human donor in good health.

CDR3 sequence (DNA): TGTGCCAGTAGTAATGGGTACAGGAGCACGGATACGCAGTATTTT. This gives the protein CASSNGYRSTDTQYF. The chain recombines TRBV19 with TRBJ2-3, with D perhaps matching TRBD1 (5 bases). In germline, CDR1 is LNHDA, CDR2 SQIVND (reference sequence). The CDR3 runs to 15 residues.